The clone carrying this T cell receptor (beta chain) appeared many times. The entry originates in a study of T cells in Graves' hyperthyroidism and ophthalmopathy. The CDR3 extends over 12 amino acids. The V end was cut by 4 bases, the J end by 4 bases, with 4 bases between. Germline CDR1 is SEHNR and CDR2 is FQNEAQ (reference sequence). RNA transcripts served as the template for amplifying TCR beta CDR3 regions. HTBI primers drove first-round RT-PCR of the TCR CDR3. TCRdb redid the calling of the multiplex PCR reads with MiXCR, one entry per CDR3 protein. This table has hundreds of thousands of distinct CDR3 sequences, less than 15% appearing once.

Input material: blood. The receptor was derived from a woman under 30 with Graves' hyperthyroidism. This chain connects TRBV7-9 to TRBJ2-2; D call uncertain. CDR3 coding DNA: TGTGCCAGCAGCTACAGCACCGGGGAGCTGTTTTTT. Translating it yields CASSYSTGELFF.